The 9 T cell receptor beta chains below were found in one sample sequenced in a study of radiation and T cells in renal cell carcinoma. Time point here: blood 4 weeks post-SBRT, at nephrectomy. The treatment here: 15 Gy SBRT to primary tumor, nephrectomy 4 weeks later. Measured with immunoSEQ multiplex PCR; TCRdb has only the in-frame clones, and not every one. The table lists 50,000 to 70,000 clones, 60% to 85% of them singletons. The source material was blood, sampled from a patient whose treatment included radiotherapy and nephrectomy. These receptors originate from a man between 60 and 70 years old with renal cell carcinoma.

The chain combines TRBV11-2 with TRBJ2-5; D might be TRBD1 or TRBD2, each matching 6 bases. The germline V and J ends were trimmed by 1 base and 0 bases, with 9 bases remaining between them. Germline assignment: CDR1 SGHAT and CDR2 FQNNGV. This CDR3 is built from 15 residues. The CDR3 sequence: CASSLGRGDQETQYF. CDR3 coding DNA: TGTGCCAGCAGCTTAGGTAGGGGGGACCAAGAGACCCAGTACTTC.

V is TRBV10-3 and J is TRBJ1-5; the match to TRBD1 covers 7 bases. CDR3 length: 13 residues. V was pared by 11 bases and J by 4 bases, with 8 bases of the junction left unmatched. In germline, CDR1 is ENHRY, CDR2 SYGVKD. The CDR3 spells CASLRGQNQPQHF. The CDR3 coding sequence is TGTGCCTCATTGAGGGGGCAAAATCAGCCCCAGCATTTT.

The table lists this clone with a count of one. The gene calls are TRBV7-8 and TRBJ2-1; D is possibly TRBD2 (5 bases). V lost 10 bases and J lost 9, with 13 bases in between. The germline V gene has CDR1 SGHVS and CDR2 FQNEAQ. CDR3 size: 11 residues. The chain's CDR3 is CANLYRGEQFF. The CDR3, as DNA: TGTGCCAACCTTTACCGGGGTGAGCAGTTCTTC.

V and J are TRBV7-9 and TRBJ1-1, with 7 bases matching TRBD1. CDR3 size: 14 residues. CDR1 is SEHNR, CDR2 FQNEAQ, per germline (reference sequence). V lost 5 bases, J lost 1 base, and 4 bases stayed unmatched. The chain's CDR3 is CASSPRTGNTEAFF. The CDR3 coding sequence is TGTGCCAGCAGCCCCCGGACAGGGAACACTGAAGCTTTCTTT.

This chain connects TRBV2 to TRBJ2-3, with D possibly TRBD1 on 5 matching bases. This CDR3 spans 14 amino acids. CDR1 and CDR2 (germline): SNHLY, FYNNEI. Trimming took 4 bases from V and 6 from J, leaving 14 bases between them. In DNA, the CDR3 is TGTGCCAGCAGTGTGGGGCTGGAGATTGATACGCAGTATTTT. The encoded protein is CASSVGLEIDTQYF.

The rearrangement uses TRBV5-6 and TRBJ2-3, with D possibly being TRBD2 (7 bases). This CDR3 has 17 residues. The V end was cut by 4 bases, the J end by 0 bases, with 18 bases between. CDR1 is SGHDT, CDR2 YYEEEE, per germline. CDR3 region: CASSPVVGGRSTDTQYF. The DNA for the CDR3 is TGTGCCAGCAGCCCAGTCGTGGGGGGGCGTAGCACAGATACGCAGTATTTT.

The chain couples TRBV7-8 to TRBJ2-7; 7 nucleotides align to TRBD2. The V gene's germline CDR1 is SGHVS and CDR2 FQNEAQ. The CDR3 runs 15 residues. The V and J ends lost 5 bases and 0 bases, in that order; junction bases with no gene match: 7. The CDR3 bases are TGTGCCAGCAGCCCGAGACTAGCTAGCTCCTACGAGCAGTACTTC. It yields the protein CASSPRLASSYEQYF.

This chain uses TRBV7-9 with TRBJ1-1; D remains ambiguous. Trimming stripped 3 bases from V and 8 bases from J, with 7 bases between. This CDR3 comprises 11 residues. Germline assignment: CDR1 SEHNR and CDR2 FQNEAQ (reference sequence). The chain's CDR3 is CASSLGLEAFF. In nucleotides, the CDR3 is TGTGCCAGCAGCTTGGGCTTGGAAGCTTTCTTT.

This clone was counted only a few times. This chain uses TRBV6-5 with TRBJ2-1; the match to TRBD1 covers 8 bases. Germline V gene data show CDR1 as MNHEY and CDR2 as SVGAGI. This CDR3 is 13 amino acids long. With 8 bases clipped from V and 7 bases from J, the junction kept 7 bases outside the gene matches. The CDR3: CASWGRGQNEQFF. Written as DNA, the CDR3 is TGTGCCAGCTGGGGCAGGGGGCAGAATGAGCAGTTCTTC.